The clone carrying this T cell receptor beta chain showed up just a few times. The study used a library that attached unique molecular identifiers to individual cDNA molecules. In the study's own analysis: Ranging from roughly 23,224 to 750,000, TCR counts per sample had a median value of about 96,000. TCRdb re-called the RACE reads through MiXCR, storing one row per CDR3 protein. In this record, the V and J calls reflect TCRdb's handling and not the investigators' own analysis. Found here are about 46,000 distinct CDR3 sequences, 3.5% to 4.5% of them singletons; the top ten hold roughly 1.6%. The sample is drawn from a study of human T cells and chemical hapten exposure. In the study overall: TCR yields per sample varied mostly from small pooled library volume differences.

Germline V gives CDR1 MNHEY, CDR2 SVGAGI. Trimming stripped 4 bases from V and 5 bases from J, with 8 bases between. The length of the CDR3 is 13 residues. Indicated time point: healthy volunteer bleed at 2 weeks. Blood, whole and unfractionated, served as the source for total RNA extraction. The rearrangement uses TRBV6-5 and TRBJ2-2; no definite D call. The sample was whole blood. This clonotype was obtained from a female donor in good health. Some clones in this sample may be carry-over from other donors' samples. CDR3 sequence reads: CASSLYPTGELFF. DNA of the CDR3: TGTGCCAGCAGTTTGTATCCGACCGGGGAGCTGTTTTTT.